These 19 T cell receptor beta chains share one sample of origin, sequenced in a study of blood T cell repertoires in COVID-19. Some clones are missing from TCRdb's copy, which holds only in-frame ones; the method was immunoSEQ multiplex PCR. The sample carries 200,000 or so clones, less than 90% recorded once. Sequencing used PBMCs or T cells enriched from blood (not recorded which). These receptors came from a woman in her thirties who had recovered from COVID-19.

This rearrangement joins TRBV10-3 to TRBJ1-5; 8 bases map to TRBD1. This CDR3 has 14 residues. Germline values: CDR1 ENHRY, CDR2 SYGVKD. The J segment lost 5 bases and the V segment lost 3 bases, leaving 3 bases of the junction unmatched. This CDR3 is CAISDGTGYQPQHF. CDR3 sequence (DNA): TGTGCCATCAGTGACGGGACAGGTTATCAGCCCCAGCATTTT.

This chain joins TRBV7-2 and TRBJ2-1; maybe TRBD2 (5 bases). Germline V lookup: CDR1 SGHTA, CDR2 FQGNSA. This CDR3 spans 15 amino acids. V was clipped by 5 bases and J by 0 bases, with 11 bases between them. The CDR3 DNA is TGTGCCAGCAGCCTGGGGAGCAGCTCCTACAATGAGCAGTTCTTC. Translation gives CASSLGSSSYNEQFF.

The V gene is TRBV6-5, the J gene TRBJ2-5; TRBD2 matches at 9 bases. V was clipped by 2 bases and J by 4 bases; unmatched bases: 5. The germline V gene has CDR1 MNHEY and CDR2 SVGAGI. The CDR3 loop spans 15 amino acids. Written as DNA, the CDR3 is TGTGCCAGCAGTTACGAGGCGGGGGGGATAGAGACCCAGTACTTC. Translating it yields CASSYEAGGIETQYF.

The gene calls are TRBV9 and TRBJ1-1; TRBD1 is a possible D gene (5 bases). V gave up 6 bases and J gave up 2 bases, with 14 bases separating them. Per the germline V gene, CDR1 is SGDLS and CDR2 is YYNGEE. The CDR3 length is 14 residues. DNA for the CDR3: TGTGCCAGCAAGGCCGGGAGGGGTAACACTGAAGCTTTCTTT. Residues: CASKAGRGNTEAFF.

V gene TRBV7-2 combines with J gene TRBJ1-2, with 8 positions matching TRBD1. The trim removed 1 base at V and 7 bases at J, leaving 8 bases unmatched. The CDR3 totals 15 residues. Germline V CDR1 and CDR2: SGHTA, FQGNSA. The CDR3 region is CASSLEYQGASGYTF. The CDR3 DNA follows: TGTGCCAGCAGCTTAGAATATCAGGGGGCGAGTGGCTACACCTTC.

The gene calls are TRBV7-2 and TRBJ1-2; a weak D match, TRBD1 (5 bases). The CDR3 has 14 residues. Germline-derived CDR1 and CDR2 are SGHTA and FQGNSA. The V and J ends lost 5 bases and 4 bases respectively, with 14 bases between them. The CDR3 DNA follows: TGTGCCAGCAGCCCACCGACAGTTATCTATGGCTACACCTTC. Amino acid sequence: CASSPPTVIYGYTF.

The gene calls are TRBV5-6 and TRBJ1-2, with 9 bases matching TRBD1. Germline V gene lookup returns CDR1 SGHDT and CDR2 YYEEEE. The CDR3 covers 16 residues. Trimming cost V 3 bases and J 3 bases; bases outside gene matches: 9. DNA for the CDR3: TGTGCCAGCAGCTATACGGGACAGGGCATCCACTATGGCTACACCTTC. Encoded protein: CASSYTGQGIHYGYTF.

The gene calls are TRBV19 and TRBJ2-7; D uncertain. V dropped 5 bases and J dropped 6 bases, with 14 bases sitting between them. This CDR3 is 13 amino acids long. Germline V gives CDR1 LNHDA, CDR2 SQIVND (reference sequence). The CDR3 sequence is CASSLVTFSEQYF. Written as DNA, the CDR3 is TGTGCCAGTAGTCTGGTTACATTCTCCGAGCAGTACTTC.

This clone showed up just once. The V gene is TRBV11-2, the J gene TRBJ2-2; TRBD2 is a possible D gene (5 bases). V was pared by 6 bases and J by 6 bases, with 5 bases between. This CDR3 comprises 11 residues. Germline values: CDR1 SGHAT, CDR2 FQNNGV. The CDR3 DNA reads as TGTGCCAGCAGGAGGGCCGGGGAGCTGTTTTTT. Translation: CASRRAGELFF.

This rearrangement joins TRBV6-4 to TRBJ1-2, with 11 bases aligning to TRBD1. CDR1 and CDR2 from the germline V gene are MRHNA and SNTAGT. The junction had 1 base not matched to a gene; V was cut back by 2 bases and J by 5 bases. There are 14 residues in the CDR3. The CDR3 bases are TGTGCCAGCAGTGACGGGACAGGGGGGTATGGCTACACCTTC. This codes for CASSDGTGGYGYTF.

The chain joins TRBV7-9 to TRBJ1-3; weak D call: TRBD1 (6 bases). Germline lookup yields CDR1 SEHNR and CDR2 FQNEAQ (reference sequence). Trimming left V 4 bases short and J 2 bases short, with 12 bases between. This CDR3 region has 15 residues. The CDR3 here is CASSSGDTAGNTIYF. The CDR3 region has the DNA TGTGCCAGCAGCTCCGGGGACACCGCTGGAAACACCATATATTTT.

The CDR3 sequence is CASSQDYGGGNEQFF. The CDR3 coding sequence is TGCGCCAGCAGCCAAGATTACGGGGGGGGTAATGAGCAGTTCTTC. This rearrangement joins TRBV4-1 to TRBJ2-1; 8 bases are a match to TRBD2. V gave up 0 bases and J gave up 7 bases; unmatched junction bases: 5. Germline CDR1 reads MGHRA; CDR2 reads YSYEKL. The CDR3 has 15 residues.

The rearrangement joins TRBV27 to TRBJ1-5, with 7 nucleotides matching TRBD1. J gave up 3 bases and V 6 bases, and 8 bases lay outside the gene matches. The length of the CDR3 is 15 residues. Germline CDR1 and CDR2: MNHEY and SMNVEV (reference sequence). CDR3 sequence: CASRKRQGDNQPQHF. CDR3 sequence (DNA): TGTGCCAGCAGGAAAAGACAGGGCGACAATCAGCCCCAGCATTTT.

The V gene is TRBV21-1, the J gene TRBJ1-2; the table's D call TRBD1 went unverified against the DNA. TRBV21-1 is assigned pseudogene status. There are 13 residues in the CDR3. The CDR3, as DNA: TGTGCCAGCAGCCTGACAGGGGACTATGGCTACACCTTC. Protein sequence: CASSLTGDYGYTF.

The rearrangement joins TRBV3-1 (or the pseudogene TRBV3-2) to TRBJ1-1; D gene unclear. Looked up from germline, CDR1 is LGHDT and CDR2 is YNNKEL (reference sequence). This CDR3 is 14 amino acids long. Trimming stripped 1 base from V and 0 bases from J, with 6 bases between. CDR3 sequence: CASSQGSVNTEAFF. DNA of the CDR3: TGTGCCAGCAGCCAAGGTTCGGTGAACACTGAAGCTTTCTTT.

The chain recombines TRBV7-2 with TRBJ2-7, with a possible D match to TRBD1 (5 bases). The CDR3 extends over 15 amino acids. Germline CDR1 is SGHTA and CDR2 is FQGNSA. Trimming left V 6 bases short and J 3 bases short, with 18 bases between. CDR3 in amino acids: CASRPNTGSGYEQYF. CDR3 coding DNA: TGTGCCAGCAGGCCAAATACAGGCTCTGGCTACGAGCAGTACTTC. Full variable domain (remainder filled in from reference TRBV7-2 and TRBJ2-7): GAGVSQSPSNKVTEKGKDVELRCDPISGHTALYWYRQSLGQGLEFLIYFQGNSAPDKSGLPSDRFSAERTGGSVSTLTIQRTQQEDSAVYLCASRPNTGSGYEQYFGPGTRLTVT.

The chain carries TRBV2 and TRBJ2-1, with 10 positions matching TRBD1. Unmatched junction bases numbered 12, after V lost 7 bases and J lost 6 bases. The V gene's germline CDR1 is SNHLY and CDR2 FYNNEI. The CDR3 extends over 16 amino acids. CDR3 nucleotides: TGTGCCAGCACCGACAGGGGGCGGCGGCGGGCCAATGAGCAGTTCTTC. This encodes CASTDRGRRRANEQFF. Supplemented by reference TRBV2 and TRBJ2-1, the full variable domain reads EPEVTQTPSHQVTQMGQEVILRCVPISNHLYFYWYRQILGQKVEFLVSFYNNEISEKSEIFDDQFSVERPDGSNFTLKIRSTKLEDSAMYFCASTDRGRRRANEQFFGPGTRLTVL.

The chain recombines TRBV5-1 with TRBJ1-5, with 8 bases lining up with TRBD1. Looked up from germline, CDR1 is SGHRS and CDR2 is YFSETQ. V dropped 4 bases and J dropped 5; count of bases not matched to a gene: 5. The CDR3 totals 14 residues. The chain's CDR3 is CASSEGQADQPQHF. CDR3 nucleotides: TGCGCCAGCAGCGAGGGACAGGCGGATCAGCCCCAGCATTTT.

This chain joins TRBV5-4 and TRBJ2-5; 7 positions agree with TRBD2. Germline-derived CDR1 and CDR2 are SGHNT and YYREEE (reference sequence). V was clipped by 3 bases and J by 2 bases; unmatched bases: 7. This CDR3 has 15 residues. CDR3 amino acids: CASSSAGWAQETQYF. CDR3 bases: TGTGCCAGCAGCTCAGCGGGGTGGGCGCAAGAGACCCAGTACTTC.